Described below is a single T cell receptor (beta chain) sequence and its context. As yet, its antigen is unknown. Assay used: immunoSEQ multiplex PCR; TCRdb lists only in-frame clones, some missing. The repertoire holds more than 300,000 clones, with around four fifths as singletons. The sample is drawn from a study of cytotoxic CD8 clonotypes in ibrutinib-treated CLL. Regarding the study as a whole: Public clonotypes proved infrequent, and on treatment they shrank or remained steady. Increased clonality at ibrutinib response gave way to a return toward baseline at progression.

The material sequenced was PBMCs, taken before ibrutinib treatment. This clonotype was obtained from a human donor with chronic lymphocytic leukemia.

CDR3 DNA: TGTGCCAGCAGCCCAGGGACTAGCGGGTTTCTGGATACGCAGTATTTT. It codes for CASSPGTSGFLDTQYF. V is TRBV9 and J is TRBJ2-3; 12 bases are a match to TRBD2. Unmatched junction bases numbered 9, after V lost 4 bases and J lost 6 bases. The CDR3 is made up of 16 amino acids. Looked up from germline, CDR1 is SGDLS and CDR2 is YYNGEE.